The 15 T cell receptor beta chains listed next were all sequenced from one sample in a study of T cell repertoires in cytomegalovirus infection. These receptors are not linked to any known antigen. One entry per CDR3 protein results from TCRdb running MiXCR on the reads. The sample has 570,000 or so distinct CDR3 sequences, almost 40% seen once. This specimen was cultured PBMCs, taken from culture after CMV antigen stimulation. These receptors were taken from a human donor in good health (CMV status not recorded). Some clones in this sample may be carry-over from other donors' samples.

V usage is TRBV15 and J usage is TRBJ1-4; a possible D gene is TRBD1 (5 bases). The V gene's germline CDR1 is LNHNV and CDR2 YYDKDF (reference sequence). The CDR3 has 15 amino acids. Trimming took 5 bases from V and 4 from J, leaving 14 bases between them. The CDR3 nucleotides read TGTGCCACCAGCCGCCAGACAGCTAATAATGAAAAACTGTTTTTT. The encoded protein is CATSRQTANNEKLFF.

This clonotype was found a few times. The rearrangement uses TRBV7-9 and TRBJ2-1, with 8 bases that match TRBD2. CDR1 is SEHNR and CDR2 is FQNEAQ in the germline V gene (reference sequence). V was pared by 5 bases and J by 0 bases, with 24 bases of the junction left unmatched. This CDR3 comprises 22 residues. The CDR3 reads CASSADLGGAPGSGSSYNEQFF. The CDR3 DNA sequence: TGTGCCAGCAGCGCCGATCTAGGAGGGGCCCCTGGGAGCGGGAGCTCCTACAATGAGCAGTTCTTC.

The chain recombines TRBV10-3 with TRBJ1-3, with 8 bases lining up with TRBD1. CDR3 length: 16 amino acids. CDR1 and CDR2 (germline): ENHRY, SYGVKD. V lost 7 bases and J lost 3; bases outside the gene matches: 11. CDR3 region: CAITTPRGQGGNTIYF. The CDR3 coding sequence is TGTGCCATCACAACTCCCAGGGGGCAGGGTGGAAACACCATATATTTT.

This rearrangement joins TRBV7-6 to TRBJ2-3; D call uncertain. CDR1 and CDR2 (germline): SGHVS, FNYEAQ. The CDR3 sequence is 13 residues long. V lost 0 bases to trimming and J lost 7 bases, with 8 bases between them. CDR3 coding DNA: TGTGCCAGCAGCTTAGCGGCCCAGAATACGCAGTATTTT. As protein: CASSLAAQNTQYF. Full variable domain (remainder filled in from reference TRBV7-6 and TRBJ2-3): GAGVSQSPRYKVTKRGQDVALRCDPISGHVSLYWYRQALGQGPEFLTYFNYEAQQDKSGLPNDRFSAERPEGSISTLTIQRTEQRDSAMYRCASSLAAQNTQYFGPGTRLTVL.

The chain uses TRBV7-6 and TRBJ2-7; D perhaps matches TRBD1 (5 bases). The CDR3 sequence is 18 residues long. Germline CDR1 SGHVS, CDR2 FNYEAQ. V shed 1 base and J shed 0 bases, with 19 bases lying between them. In DNA form, the CDR3 reads TGTGCCAGCAGCTTAGAGGGGTTTGGTTCCCTGAGCTCCTACGAGCAGTACTTC. This codes for CASSLEGFGSLSSYEQYF.

The rearrangement joins TRBV6-5 to TRBJ1-1, with TRBD1 as a possible D gene (5 bases). Trimming left V 5 bases short and J 0 bases short, with 10 bases between. The CDR3 extends over 14 amino acids. From germline, CDR1 is MNHEY and CDR2 SVGAGI. The DNA for the CDR3 is TGTGCCAGCAGTAGGATGACAGTGAACACTGAAGCTTTCTTT. Its protein is CASSRMTVNTEAFF.

J is TRBJ1-1 and V is TRBV29-1; D might be TRBD1 (5 bases). With 3 bases removed from V and 5 bases from J, the gap between germline ends came to 16 bases. The CDR3 contains 14 residues. Germline CDR1 is SQVTM and CDR2 is ANQGSEA. The DNA of the CDR3 is TGCAGCGTTGACAGGGAGAGTCGACATACTGAAGCTTTCTTT. Translation: CSVDRESRHTEAFF.

This clonotype was observed a handful of times. V is TRBV12-3 or TRBV12-4 and J is TRBJ2-1; D may be TRBD1 (5 bases). The V end was cut by 5 bases, the J end by 0 bases, with 14 bases between. This CDR3 is 16 amino acids long. CDR3 bases: TGTGCCAGCAGTCGCAGGGTATCCAGCTCCTACAATGAGCAGTTCTTC. Protein: CASSRRVSSSYNEQFF.

This clonotype was found a few times. The chain is built from TRBV20-1 and TRBJ1-5; TRBD1 matches at 7 bases. J lost 1 base, V lost 6 bases, and 3 bases had no gene match. The CDR3 covers 13 residues. Per germline, CDR1 DFQATT and CDR2 SNEGSKA (reference sequence). Written as DNA, the CDR3 is TGCAGTGCCCAGGGGGACAGCAATCAGCCCCAGCATTTT. Protein: CSAQGDSNQPQHF.

There are a few counts of this clonotype. The chain is built from TRBV7-2 and TRBJ1-3, with 7 bases identical to TRBD1. The CDR3 is 13 amino acids. Trimming removed 5 bases from V and 6 bases from J; junction bases left unmatched: 4. CDR1 and CDR2 from the germline V gene are SGHTA and FQGNSA. The CDR3 loop is CASSPDRENTIYF. The CDR3 bases are TGTGCCAGCAGCCCCGACAGGGAAAACACCATATATTTT. Full variable domain (rest looked up from reference TRBV7-2 and TRBJ1-3): GAGVSQSPSNKVTEKGKDVELRCDPISGHTALYWYRQSLGQGLEFLIYFQGNSAPDKSGLPSDRFSAERTGGSVSTLTIQRTQQEDSAVYLCASSPDRENTIYFGEGSWLTVV.

The V gene is TRBV2, the J gene TRBJ1-2; 8 nucleotides align to TRBD1. J gave up 3 bases and V 6 bases, and 9 bases lay outside the gene matches. This CDR3 has 15 residues. CDR1 is SNHLY and CDR2 is FYNNEI in the germline V gene. CDR3 nucleotide sequence: TGTGCCAGCAGCGCGACAGGGGTGGACTACTATGGCTACACCTTC. Translation gives CASSATGVDYYGYTF.

J is TRBJ1-1 and V is TRBV7-9; D is ambiguous. Germline V gene data show CDR1 as SEHNR and CDR2 as FQNEAQ (reference sequence). Trimming removed 5 bases at V and 4 bases at J, with 11 bases between. The CDR3 is made up of 13 amino acids. The CDR3 protein is CASSRDFGTEAFF. In nucleotides, the CDR3 is TGTGCCAGCAGCCGAGATTTTGGCACTGAAGCTTTCTTT. The full variable domain, in which reference TRBV7-9 and TRBJ1-1 provide the parts outside the CDR3, is DTGVSQNPRHKITKRGQNVTFRCDPISEHNRLYWYRQTLGQGPEFLTYFQNEAQLEKSRLLSDRFSAERPKGSFSTLEIQRTEQGDSAMYLCASSRDFGTEAFFGQGTRLTVV.

The chain couples TRBV2 to TRBJ2-5; 8 positions agree with TRBD1. The CDR3 runs to 17 residues. Germline V gene data show CDR1 as SNHLY and CDR2 as FYNNEI. V shed 6 bases, J shed 9 bases, and the junction held 21 bases outside the gene matches. CDR3 region: CASRGGRTGPAGEAQYF. CDR3 sequence (DNA): TGTGCCAGCAGAGGCGGCAGGACAGGGCCCGCTGGGGAGGCCCAGTACTTC. Supplemented by reference TRBV2 and TRBJ2-5, the full variable domain reads EPEVTQTPSHQVTQMGQEVILRCVPISNHLYFYWYRQILGQKVEFLVSFYNNEISEKSEIFDDQFSVERPDGSNFTLKIRSTKLEDSAMYFCASRGGRTGPAGEAQYFGPGTRLLVL.

This clonotype turned up a few times. The chain carries TRBV12-3 or TRBV12-4 and TRBJ1-4; no firm D call. The V gene lost 3 bases and the J gene lost 6 bases, with 5 bases spanning the gap. The CDR3 is 12 amino acids. CDR3 in amino acids: CASSFSYEKLFF. CDR3 bases: TGTGCCAGCAGTTTTTCTTATGAAAAACTGTTTTTT.

The rearrangement uses TRBV19 and TRBJ2-1; D is possibly TRBD2 (7 bases). From germline, CDR1 is LNHDA and CDR2 SQIVND (reference sequence). The germline V and J ends were trimmed by 5 bases and 0 bases, with 17 bases remaining between them. This CDR3 has 17 amino acids. The DNA of the CDR3 is TGTGCCAGTAGTGAGGCCAGGAGGGGGGGCTCCTACAATGAGCAGTTCTTC. It codes for CASSEARRGGSYNEQFF. The variable domain in full, with the rest retrieved from reference TRBV19 and TRBJ2-1, is DGGITQSPKYLFRKEGQNVTLSCEQNLNHDAMYWYRQDPGQGLRLIYYSQIVNDFQKGDIAEGYSVSREKKESFPLTVTSAQKNPTAFYLCASSEARRGGSYNEQFFGPGTRLTVL.